This T cell receptor (beta chain) was obtained from a study of Tregs in tolerant kidney transplant recipients. At the level of the study: Mixed chimerism was transient after nonmyeloablative marrow transplants from related graft donors.

Study-wide findings and caveats: Some patients' samples used different primers over time, so nucleotide sequences weren't comparable. The small number of patients limits these findings pending further validation.

On this clone: Its antigen is undetermined.

Some clones are missing from TCRdb's copy, which holds only in-frame ones; the method was immunoSEQ multiplex PCR. This table holds 50,000 to 85,000 clones, approximately 92% found once. Trimming cost V 1 base and J 4 bases, with 7 bases left between them. The germline gives CDR1 SSHAT, CDR2 FNYEAQ (reference sequence). The CDR3 totals 13 residues. The sequences come from CD8+ T cells from blood, collected before the transplant. The chain carries TRBV7-7 and TRBJ2-5, with a tentative D call TRBD2 (6 bases). This sequence was found in a human donor who received a combined kidney and bone marrow transplant. The CDR3 coding sequence is TGTGCCAGCAGCTTAGAGGGAGGAGAGACCCAGTACTTC. This codes for CASSLEGGETQYF. Looking up the rest from reference TRBV7-7 and TRBJ2-5 gives the full variable domain: GAGVSQSPRYKVTKRGQDVTLRCDPISSHATLYWYQQALGQGPEFLTYFNYEAQPDKSGLPSDRFSAERPEGSISTLTIQRTEQRDSAMYRCASSLEGGETQYFGPGTRLLVL.